One and the same sample provided the 9 T cell receptor beta chains below, sequenced in a study of CD8+ T cells in alopecia areata. Isolated RNA was reverse transcribed into cDNA used as the sequencing template. This table comes from immunoSEQ multiplex PCR, and its TCRdb copy is limited to in-frame clones, with some not included. The table shows 110,000 or so clones, with 58% occurring only once. The treatment is: oral pan-JAK inhibitor, 5-10 mg twice daily. The sequenced sample was CD8+ T cells sorted from blood, obtained at week 4, from a patient treated with tofacitinib. The source is a human donor with alopecia areata.

Here the CDR3 reads CASREIDRTRVGNQPQHF. The CDR3 DNA is TGTGCCAGCAGGGAGATTGATAGGACGAGGGTTGGCAATCAGCCCCAGCATTTT. V is TRBV25-1 and J is TRBJ1-5; no reliable D call. The CDR3 length is 18 residues. The germline V gene has CDR1 MGHDK and CDR2 SYGVNS. The germline V and J ends were trimmed by 6 bases and 2 bases, with 23 bases remaining between them.

This clone appeared a few times. CDR3 in DNA: TGCAGCGTTGAAGGAAGGCTAGCGCTTTCATTAGGGACCCAGTACTTC. This translates into CSVEGRLALSLGTQYF. The J gene is TRBJ2-5, the V gene TRBV29-1; D possibly corresponds to TRBD2 (6 bases). The germline V gene encodes CDR1 SQVTM and CDR2 ANQGSEA. Trimming took off 1 base at V and 7 bases at J, with 22 bases between the two ends. The CDR3 spans 16 residues. Drawing the rest from reference TRBV29-1 and TRBJ2-5, the complete variable domain is SAVISQKPSRDICQRGTSLTIQCQVDSQVTMMFWYRQQPGQSLTLIATANQGSEATYESGFVIDKFPISRPNLTFSTLTVSNMSPEDSSIYLCSVEGRLALSLGTQYFGPGTRLLVL.

The J gene is TRBJ1-2, the V gene TRBV29-1; D unresolved. The germline CDR1 and CDR2 sequences are SQVTM and ANQGSEA. V lost 2 bases, J lost 6 bases, and 10 bases lay in between. The CDR3 sequence is 12 residues long. CDR3: CSVENGGHGYTF. The CDR3 nucleotides are TGCAGCGTTGAAAACGGAGGGCATGGCTACACCTTC.

This clone was recorded a few times. This chain joins TRBV19 and TRBJ1-1; a possible D gene is TRBD1 (5 bases). V was trimmed by 7 bases and J by 4 bases, leaving 10 bases between them. Germline V CDR1 and CDR2: LNHDA, SQIVND (reference sequence). The CDR3 covers 12 residues. The CDR3 DNA reads TGTGCCAGTAATAAGGGGATCACTGAAGCTTTCTTT. Encoded protein: CASNKGITEAFF.

This chain connects TRBV5-6 to TRBJ2-7, with D unresolved. Trimming removed 2 bases at V and 3 bases at J, with 3 bases between. This CDR3 contains 11 residues. The germline gives CDR1 SGHDT, CDR2 YYEEEE. CDR3 sequence: CASSFFYEQYF. The DNA for the CDR3 is TGTGCCAGCAGCTTCTTCTACGAGCAGTACTTC.

The sample holds one count of this clone. This sequence joins TRBV27 and TRBJ1-2; no clear D gene. This CDR3 comprises 14 residues. The V and J ends lost 0 bases and 4 bases respectively, with 9 bases between them. Germline V gives CDR1 MNHEY, CDR2 SMNVEV (reference sequence). CDR3 DNA: TGTGCCAGCAGTTTATCAGGGTACGGCTATGGCTACACCTTC. It codes for CASSLSGYGYGYTF.

The rearrangement uses TRBV27 and TRBJ2-5, with D perhaps assigned TRBD1 or TRBD2 (5 bases each). Looked up from germline, CDR1 is MNHEY and CDR2 is SMNVEV (reference sequence). Trimming pared 4 bases from V and 5 bases from J, leaving 11 bases between. CDR3 length: 13 residues. The CDR3 loop is CASSYGAGETQYF. CDR3 nucleotides: TGTGCCAGCAGTTACGGGGCGGGTGAGACCCAGTACTTC.

This clone was seen only a few times. This sequence joins TRBV29-1 and TRBJ2-3; D is unresolved. The germline gives CDR1 SQVTM, CDR2 ANQGSEA. Trimming stripped 2 bases from V and 0 bases from J, with 6 bases between. This CDR3 spans 13 amino acids. CDR3 DNA: TGCAGCGTTGAACCCCCGAGCACAGATACGCAGTATTTT. This sequence encodes CSVEPPSTDTQYF.

This clone was observed a few times. The CDR3 DNA is TGTGCCAGCGGAAAAACTAATCAGGACAGGGGCGGCTACACCTTC. Translated: CASGKTNQDRGGYTF. This chain joins TRBV6-5 and TRBJ1-2, with TRBD1 matching 9 bases. CDR1 is MNHEY, CDR2 SVGAGI, per germline. The V and J ends lost 8 bases and 8 bases, in that order; junction bases with no gene match: 15. CDR3 length: 15 residues.